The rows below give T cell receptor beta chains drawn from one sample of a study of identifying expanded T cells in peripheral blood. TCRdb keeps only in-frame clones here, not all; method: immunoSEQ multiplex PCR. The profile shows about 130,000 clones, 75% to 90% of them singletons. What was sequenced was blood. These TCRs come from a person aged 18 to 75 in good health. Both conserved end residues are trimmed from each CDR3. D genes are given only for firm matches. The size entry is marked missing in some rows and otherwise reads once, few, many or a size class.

CDR3: ASSDSPTPYEQY
V: TRBV6-5
D: -
J: TRBJ2-7
size: -

CDR3: ASSTQTNTGELF
V: TRBV6-4
D: -
J: TRBJ2-2
size: -

CDR3: ASSTPTGRTNGYT
V: TRBV19
D: TRBD1
J: TRBJ1-2
size: -

CDR3: ASSETLSLTYEQY
V: TRBV6-1
D: -
J: TRBJ2-7
size: once

CDR3: ASSADRYGYT
V: TRBV7-9
D: -
J: TRBJ1-2
size: -

CDR3: ASSPWTSGGPNTGELF
V: TRBV27
D: TRBD2
J: TRBJ2-2
size: -

CDR3: ASSLISGSYSNQPQH
V: TRBV7-3
D: -
J: TRBJ1-5
size: -

CDR3: AIGRDRANEQY
V: TRBV7-9
D: TRBD1
J: TRBJ2-7
size: -

CDR3: ASSYSEVYSNQPQH
V: TRBV6-6
D: -
J: TRBJ1-5
size: once

CDR3: ASSYSQPFYY
V: TRBV6-5
D: -
J: TRBJ2-7
size: -

CDR3: ASTARGDTQY
V: TRBV5-4
D: -
J: TRBJ2-3
size: -

CDR3: ASSLSGRETQY
V: TRBV10-2
D: TRBD2
J: TRBJ2-5
size: once

CDR3: ASTQGGYVAIQY
V: TRBV25-1
D: -
J: TRBJ2-4
size: -

CDR3: ASSPTVSGNTIY
V: TRBV5-8
D: -
J: TRBJ1-3
size: -

CDR3: ASSQATRSGGELF
V: TRBV4-3
D: -
J: TRBJ2-2
size: -

CDR3: SFRAWTQNEQF
V: TRBV29-1
D: -
J: TRBJ2-1
size: few

CDR3: ASSLRDRGTDTQY
V: TRBV7-9
D: TRBD1
J: TRBJ2-3
size: -

CDR3: ASSEMGMNTEAF
V: TRBV6-1
D: -
J: TRBJ1-1
size: -

CDR3: ASSQDRGLWETQY
V: TRBV11-2
D: TRBD1
J: TRBJ2-5
size: -

CDR3: ASSPSSGSTGGIYNEQF
V: TRBV18
D: TRBD1
J: TRBJ2-1
size: -

CDR3: ASSFQTGTGNEKLF
V: TRBV28
D: TRBD1
J: TRBJ1-4
size: -

CDR3: SAHRGTEAF
V: TRBV20-1
D: TRBD1
J: TRBJ1-1
size: -

CDR3: ASSEFSGLAGPQY
V: TRBV10-1
D: TRBD2
J: TRBJ2-5
size: -

CDR3: ASSLEGQWGKLF
V: TRBV11-2
D: TRBD1
J: TRBJ1-4
size: -

CDR3: ASSPLAGGHNEQF
V: TRBV7-2
D: TRBD2
J: TRBJ2-1
size: -

CDR3: ASSRGTGGNYGYT
V: TRBV5-4
D: TRBD1
J: TRBJ1-2
size: -

CDR3: ASNGDFNTGELF
V: TRBV19
D: -
J: TRBJ2-2
size: once

CDR3: ASSYSGQGEQY
V: TRBV6-5
D: -
J: TRBJ2-7
size: -

CDR3: ASKNRGDPSLY
V: TRBV27
D: TRBD1
J: TRBJ2-7
size: -

CDR3: ASSLALRGNQPQH
V: TRBV7-2
D: -
J: TRBJ1-5
size: -

CDR3: ASSRRPGQGGTGELF
V: TRBV9
D: TRBD1
J: TRBJ2-2
size: -

CDR3: ASRQGAGSPLH
V: TRBV19
D: TRBD1
J: TRBJ1-6
size: -

CDR3: ASSLLRDTEQF
V: TRBV11-3
D: -
J: TRBJ2-1
size: -

CDR3: ASSQDLGLAGFEQY
V: TRBV4-1
D: TRBD2
J: TRBJ2-7
size: -

CDR3: ASSSSLLAGFSYEQY
V: TRBV5-1
D: TRBD2
J: TRBJ2-7
size: -

CDR3: ASSLGVWGEQF
V: TRBV7-6
D: -
J: TRBJ2-1
size: -

CDR3: ASSPRTGGFGYTEAF
V: TRBV7-9
D: TRBD1
J: TRBJ1-1
size: -

CDR3: ASSTRTGGLSTDTQY
V: TRBV11-3
D: TRBD1
J: TRBJ2-3
size: -

CDR3: ASSFSQVSFTGELF
V: TRBV7-3
D: -
J: TRBJ2-2
size: -

CDR3: ASGPSGARDTQY
V: TRBV12-5
D: TRBD2
J: TRBJ2-3
size: -

CDR3: ASSWDLRQPQH
V: TRBV7-2
D: -
J: TRBJ1-5
size: -

CDR3: ASTGGQYGYT
V: TRBV19
D: -
J: TRBJ1-2
size: -

CDR3: ASSLVSTLAGVVEQY
V: TRBV11-2
D: TRBD2
J: TRBJ2-7
size: -

CDR3: ASSPVGLAGGSNTGELF
V: TRBV5-1
D: TRBD2
J: TRBJ2-2
size: -

CDR3: ASSLERGQPQH
V: TRBV7-9
D: -
J: TRBJ1-5
size: -

CDR3: ASSGGETQY
V: TRBV2
D: TRBD2
J: TRBJ2-5
size: -

CDR3: ASSLERAADTQY
V: TRBV11-1
D: -
J: TRBJ2-3
size: -

CDR3: ATSRKVGTGHSYEQY
V: TRBV15
D: TRBD1
J: TRBJ2-7
size: -